These 4 T cell receptor beta chains were sequenced from one sample in a study of OX40 agonist ivuxolimab in advanced cancers. Libraries were constructed by the immunoSEQ multiplex PCR assay. This is the immuneACCESS table as TCRdb keeps it, with only in-frame sequences that have V and J called. A part of the clones is gone; compared with another copy, unresolved V genes explain less than half, and the rest is unexplained. For this sample the table gives tens of thousands of clones, of which 94% were detected only once. The top ten clonotypes cover roughly 20% of the sample. This material consisted of CD4+ or CD8+ T cells sorted from blood, taken in a trial of the OX40 agonist ivuxolimab. The origin of the receptors is an adult with an advanced solid tumor such as melanoma, head and neck, liver or kidney cancer.

The V call is TRBV4-1, the J call TRBJ2-7; perhaps TRBD2 as D (6 bases). The CDR3 length is 16 residues. V shed 1 base and J shed 5 bases, with 18 bases lying between them. Per the germline V gene, CDR1 is MGHRA and CDR2 is YSYEKL. CDR3 bases: TGCGCCAGCAGCCAAGCCGGCAGAAACCCGGGAGACGAGCAGTACTTC. It translates to CASSQAGRNPGDEQYF.

CDR3 region: CASSYSTGSTEAFF. The CDR3 nucleotides read TGTGCCAGCAGTTACTCGACAGGCAGCACTGAAGCTTTCTTT. This sequence joins TRBV6-5 and TRBJ1-1; D may be TRBD1 (6 bases). The length of the CDR3 is 14 residues. The V gene's germline CDR1 is MNHEY and CDR2 SVGAGI. Trimming left V 0 bases short and J 4 bases short, with 9 bases between.

The rearrangement joins TRBV7-9 to TRBJ2-3; D is undetermined. Looked up from germline, CDR1 is SEHNR and CDR2 is FQNEAQ (reference sequence). The CDR3 has 15 amino acids. Trimming pared 1 base from V and 1 base from J, leaving 9 bases between. This CDR3 is CASSLVAGGTDTQYF. The CDR3 DNA reads TGTGCCAGCAGCTTAGTAGCAGGAGGCACAGATACGCAGTATTTT. The variable domain in full, with the rest retrieved from reference TRBV7-9 and TRBJ2-3, is DTGVSQNPRHKITKRGQNVTFRCDPISEHNRLYWYRQTLGQGPEFLTYFQNEAQLEKSRLLSDRFSAERPKGSFSTLEIQRTEQGDSAMYLCASSLVAGGTDTQYFGPGTRLTVL.

The V and J genes are TRBV4-3 and TRBJ2-7, with D uncertain. V was clipped by 0 bases and J by 3 bases, with 9 bases between them. The CDR3 is 14 amino acids. The germline V gene encodes CDR1 LGHNA and CDR2 YSLEER. CDR3 in DNA: TGCGCCAGCAGCCAAGATCGAACAGACTACGAGCAGTACTTC. This translates into CASSQDRTDYEQYF.